This is a list of T cell receptor beta chains from one sample in a study of T cell responses to AZD1222 COVID-19 vaccine. Using immunoSEQ multiplex PCR, the repertoire was profiled, and TCRdb retains in-frame clones only, with some absent. The sample holds 110,000 to 150,000 clones, more than 75% seen once. The sequences come from peripheral blood, collected 28 days after the second AZD1222 dose. Every receptor here comes from an adult who received the AZD1222 COVID-19 vaccine. The CDR3 runs from the conserved cysteine through the conserved F or W. The D gene is left open where the match is weak. Some rows have no size entry. The others give once, few or many, or a class for an expanded clone.

j_gene	v_gene	len	d_gene	abundance	CDR3aa	CDR3nt
TRBJ1-5	TRBV19	15	NA	NA	CASSIGGYSNQPQHF	TGTGCCAGTAGTATCGGCGGCTATAGCAATCAGCCCCAGCATTTT
TRBJ1-5	TRBV5-5	17	TRBD1	NA	CASSAGTGSYSNQPQHF	TGTGCCAGCAGCGCCGGGACAGGGTCGTATAGCAATCAGCCCCAGCATTTT
TRBJ1-5	TRBV27	13	NA	NA	CASGYRADQPQHF	TGTGCCAGCGGTTACAGGGCTGATCAGCCCCAGCATTTT
TRBJ2-3	TRBV5-8	17	TRBD2	NA	CASSLVLDGRGSDTQYF	TGTGCCAGCAGCTTGGTCCTAGACGGGAGGGGGTCAGATACGCAGTATTTT
TRBJ1-2	TRBV18	16	TRBD1	NA	CASSGSGTGVGGGYTF	TGTGCCAGCTCAGGATCCGGGACAGGGGTTGGTGGTGGCTACACCTTC
TRBJ1-2	TRBV5-1	13	TRBD1	NA	CASSRGTGVRYTF	TGCGCCAGCAGCCGAGGAACAGGGGTGAGGTACACCTTC
TRBJ2-7	TRBV5-4	15	TRBD2	NA	CASSSGRVEFYEQYF	TGTGCCAGCAGCTCGGGGAGGGTAGAGTTCTACGAGCAGTACTTC
TRBJ2-7	TRBV12-2	17	NA	NA	CASRLGGAGEGMYEQYF	TGTGCAAGTCGCTTAGGAGGAGCGGGAGAGGGGATGTACGAGCAGTACTTC
TRBJ2-7	TRBV11-2	14	TRBD2	NA	CASGTSGGPTVQYF	TGTGCCAGCGGGACTAGCGGGGGACCTACGGTGCAGTACTTC
TRBJ2-7	TRBV7-6	16	TRBD1	NA	CASSLAVTGVPYEQYF	TGTGCCAGCAGCTTAGCGGTGACAGGGGTTCCCTACGAGCAGTACTTC
TRBJ2-5	TRBV7-2	13	TRBD1	NA	CASSLDRGETQYF	TGTGCCAGCAGCTTAGACAGGGGAGAGACCCAGTACTTC
TRBJ1-2	TRBV4-1	13	NA	NA	CASSQEGVGGYTF	TGCGCCAGCAGCCAAGAAGGGGTGGGGGGCTACACCTTC
TRBJ2-7	TRBV30	11	NA	few	CAWRSQLGLYF	TGTGCCTGGAGGTCGCAGTTGGGTCTGTACTTC
TRBJ1-2	TRBV6-2/TRBV6-3	16	TRBD1	NA	CASSSAGTGYGYGYTF	TGTGCCAGCAGTTCCGCCGGGACAGGGTATGGCTATGGCTACACCTTC
TRBJ1-2	TRBV7-2	13	NA	NA	CASRDTANYGYTF	TGTGCCAGCCGGGACACCGCTAACTATGGCTACACCTTC
TRBJ2-2	TRBV27	16	TRBD1	NA	CASSLADRGYTGELFF	TGTGCCAGCAGTTTAGCCGACAGGGGGTACACCGGGGAGCTGTTTTTT
TRBJ1-3	TRBV5-1	15	NA	NA	CASSTGSRLGNTIYF	TGCGCCAGCAGCACTGGGTCAAGGCTAGGAAACACCATATATTTT
TRBJ1-6	TRBV5-6	17	NA	NA	CASSLGRQSSYNSPLHF	TGTGCCAGCAGCCTAGGCAGACAGAGCTCCTATAATTCACCCCTCCACTTT
TRBJ2-3	TRBV2	14	TRBD2	NA	CASSDASGGDTQYF	TGTGCCAGCAGTGACGCTAGCGGGGGAGATACGCAGTATTTT
TRBJ1-2	TRBV20-1	15	TRBD1	once	CSASTGGVANYGYTF	TGCAGTGCTAGTACAGGGGGGGTAGCTAACTATGGCTACACCTTC
TRBJ2-7	TRBV5-6	12	NA	NA	CASRGGSYEQYF	TGTGCCAGCAGAGGCGGCTCCTACGAGCAGTACTTC
TRBJ2-4	TRBV15	14	TRBD1	few	CAAGTEASKNIQYF	TGTGCCGCCGGGACAGAAGCATCCAAAAACATTCAGTACTTC
TRBJ2-7	TRBV3-1/TRBV3-2	14	NA	NA	CASSTQGGSYEQYF	TGTGCCAGCAGTACTCAAGGGGGGAGTTACGAGCAGTACTTC
TRBJ2-2	TRBV3-1/TRBV3-2	13	NA	NA	CATQSDRTGELFF	TGTGCCACCCAGTCGGATCGCACCGGGGAGCTGTTTTTT
TRBJ2-2	TRBV27	15	TRBD1	NA	CASRTTGFGTGELFF	TGTGCCAGCAGGACGACAGGGTTTGGCACCGGGGAGCTGTTTTTT
TRBJ2-6	TRBV11-2	20	NA	NA	CASSLDAMARGTPGANVLTF	TGTGCCAGCAGCTTAGATGCTATGGCCAGGGGGACTCCTGGGGCCAACGTCCTGACTTTC
TRBJ2-1	TRBV6-5	15	TRBD2	few	CASSPPGLAHNEQFF	TGTGCCAGCAGCCCACCGGGACTAGCACATAATGAGCAGTTCTTC
TRBJ2-1	TRBV9	19	TRBD2	NA	CASSVDISGGAVGYNEQFF	TGTGCCAGCAGCGTAGATATTAGCGGGGGGGCCGTAGGCTACAATGAGCAGTTCTTC
TRBJ2-1	TRBV6-2/TRBV6-3	14	TRBD2	NA	CASSQNLGGDEQFF	TGTGCCAGCAGCCAAAACTTGGGGGGGGATGAGCAGTTCTTC
TRBJ1-2	TRBV30	15	NA	NA	CAHKRTPGANYGYTF	TGTGCCCACAAAAGGACTCCCGGAGCTAACTATGGCTACACCTTC
TRBJ1-4	TRBV2	14	NA	NA	CASSGRGYNEKLFF	TGTGCCAGCAGTGGAAGGGGGTATAATGAAAAACTGTTTTTT
TRBJ1-4	TRBV6-5	14	NA	NA	CAAATGTTNEKLFF	TGTGCCGCCGCGACAGGAACAACTAATGAAAAACTGTTTTTT
TRBJ2-1	TRBV9	14	TRBD2	NA	CASGVAGSYNEQFF	TGTGCCAGCGGCGTAGCGGGATCTTACAATGAGCAGTTCTTC
TRBJ1-1	TRBV5-1	15	TRBD1	NA	CASSLGGQVSTEAFF	TGCGCCAGCAGCCTGGGCGGACAGGTATCCACTGAAGCTTTCTTT
TRBJ2-7	TRBV27	17	TRBD2	NA	CASSLLSSGEGHSEQYF	TGTGCCAGCAGTTTATTATCTTCGGGGGAGGGCCATTCCGAGCAGTACTTC
TRBJ2-7	TRBV28	15	TRBD1	NA	CASSTTGQVGYEQYF	TGTGCCAGCAGTACTACGGGACAGGTCGGCTACGAGCAGTACTTC
TRBJ2-1	TRBV19	15	TRBD1	once	CASSRPGQGLGEQFF	TGTGCCAGTAGTCGTCCGGGACAGGGGCTCGGTGAGCAGTTCTTC
TRBJ2-4	TRBV3-1/TRBV3-2	19	NA	NA	CASSQGLVREVSGKNIQYF	TGTGCCAGCAGCCAAGGACTAGTGAGGGAGGTCTCAGGCAAAAACATTCAGTACTTC
TRBJ2-1	TRBV5-1	16	TRBD2	NA	CASSLAVTSGYNEQFF	TGCGCCAGCAGCTTGGCCGTGACTAGCGGATACAATGAGCAGTTCTTC
TRBJ2-7	TRBV19	14	TRBD1	NA	CASSPRQGKETQYF	TGTGCCAGTTCGCCCAGACAGGGCAAAGAAACACAGTACTTC
TRBJ2-5	TRBV6-6	14	TRBD2	NA	CASSSLSGQETQYF	TGTGCCAGCAGTTCTCTTAGCGGGCAAGAGACCCAGTACTTC
TRBJ1-1	TRBV5-1	17	NA	NA	CASSPRGAISRNTEAFF	TGCGCCAGCAGTCCCAGGGGAGCGATTTCCCGGAACACTGAAGCTTTCTTT
TRBJ1-4	TRBV3-1/TRBV3-2	14	TRBD1	once	CASSRRTGDEKLFF	TGTGCCAGCAGCCGAAGGACAGGGGATGAAAAACTGTTTTTT
TRBJ2-7	TRBV4-2	15	TRBD2	NA	CASSQEALAGYEQYF	TGTGCCAGCAGCCAAGAGGCACTAGCGGGATACGAGCAGTACTTC
TRBJ1-4	TRBV7-9	16	NA	NA	CASSFGVSPNGEKLFF	TGTGCCAGCAGCTTCGGAGTATCGCCAAACGGTGAAAAACTGTTTTTT
TRBJ2-3	TRBV18	16	TRBD2	NA	CASSPETSGNTDTQYF	TGTGCCAGCTCACCAGAGACTAGCGGGAACACAGATACGCAGTATTTT
TRBJ2-7	TRBV18	15	TRBD1	NA	CASSPAQGINYEQYF	TGTGCCAGCTCACCGGCACAGGGGATTAACTACGAGCAGTACTTC
TRBJ2-2	TRBV10-1	13	NA	NA	CASSRTSPGELFF	TGCGCCAGCAGTAGGACTTCGCCCGGGGAGCTGTTTTTT
TRBJ2-2	TRBV28	12	NA	NA	CASPGPTGELFF	TGTGCCAGCCCGGGACCCACCGGGGAGCTGTTTTTT
TRBJ1-1	TRBV19	17	NA	NA	CASTPRRAGRSNTEAFF	TGTGCCAGTACCCCCCGGCGGGCAGGGAGGTCGAACACTGAAGCTTTCTTT
TRBJ2-2	TRBV5-6	15	TRBD1	NA	CASSLRDRAAGELFF	TGTGCCAGCAGCTTGCGGGACAGGGCCGCCGGGGAGCTGTTTTTT
TRBJ1-5	TRBV24-1	12	NA	once	CATSGPDQPQHF	TGTGCCACCAGTGGACCTGATCAGCCCCAGCATTTT
TRBJ2-3	TRBV19	15	NA	NA	CASSIGNRVGSTQYF	TGTGCCAGTAGTATAGGGAACAGGGTGGGTTCAACGCAGTATTTT
TRBJ2-2	TRBV10-2	15	TRBD2	NA	CASSEPGGGIGELFF	TGCGCCAGCAGTGAGCCTGGGGGAGGGATCGGGGAGCTGTTTTTT
TRBJ1-1	TRBV7-8	15	NA	NA	CASSLKGGRNTEAFF	TGTGCCAGCAGCTTAAAAGGTGGGCGGAACACTGAAGCTTTCTTT
TRBJ2-1	TRBV5-1	18	TRBD2	NA	CASSSRSPAGGPEAEQFF	TGCGCCAGCAGCTCGAGGTCCCCGGCGGGAGGGCCCGAAGCTGAGCAGTTCTTC
TRBJ2-7	TRBV5-1	16	TRBD2	few	CASSSLAAGTTYEQYF	TGCGCCAGCAGCTCCCTAGCGGCGGGAACGACCTACGAGCAGTACTTC